The rows below give T cell receptor beta chains drawn from one sample of a study of blood T cell repertoires in COVID-19. Assay used: immunoSEQ multiplex PCR; TCRdb lists only in-frame clones, some missing. The table has roughly 400,000 clones, roughly 87% seen once. The sample was PBMCs or T cells enriched from blood (not recorded which). Every receptor here comes from a young man who had recovered from COVID-19. The CDR3 runs from the conserved cysteine through the conserved F or W. Fields, in order: V gene, J gene, CDR3 protein.

V: TRBV5-6
J: TRBJ2-2
CDR3: CASSSITGLEFPGELFF

V: TRBV18
J: TRBJ2-7
CDR3: CASSTLRTQGAEYF

V: TRBV6-5
J: TRBJ1-1
CDR3: CAVGQGWTEAFF

V: TRBV27
J: TRBJ2-3
CDR3: CASSFGGRATDTQYF

V: TRBV3-1/TRBV3-2
J: TRBJ1-4
CDR3: CASSQEGQEVEKLFF

V: TRBV6-1
J: TRBJ1-5
CDR3: CASSTLGTGNQPQHF

V: TRBV4-1
J: TRBJ1-1
CDR3: CASSQEEWTGHTEAFF

V: TRBV11-3
J: TRBJ1-2
CDR3: CASSLDFPRDRGYGYTF

V: TRBV7-8
J: TRBJ2-5
CDR3: CASSRGTEQETQYF

V: TRBV7-9
J: TRBJ1-2
CDR3: CASSFTARDGYTF

V: TRBV12-5
J: TRBJ1-2
CDR3: CASGPTGVDYGYTF

V: TRBV7-9
J: TRBJ1-6
CDR3: CASSLVSGESPLHF

V: TRBV27
J: TRBJ1-1
CDR3: CASKLGQGNTEAFF

V: TRBV18
J: TRBJ2-3
CDR3: CASSTGVGDTQYF

V: TRBV11-2
J: TRBJ2-7
CDR3: CASSEAGTSGYEQYF

V: TRBV5-1
J: TRBJ1-3
CDR3: CASSDYSGNTIYF

V: TRBV27
J: TRBJ2-7
CDR3: CASGNYEQYF

V: TRBV7-8
J: TRBJ1-4
CDR3: CASSAGQGNEKLFF

V: TRBV19
J: TRBJ2-7
CDR3: CASSSATGGYYEQYF

V: TRBV30
J: TRBJ2-1
CDR3: CAWVRAGSYNEQFF

V: TRBV7-9
J: TRBJ1-1
CDR3: CASRPQGVEAFF

V: TRBV3-1/TRBV3-2
J: TRBJ2-1
CDR3: CASSQGLGHEQFF

V: TRBV9
J: TRBJ1-2
CDR3: CASSGRDNPHYGYTF

V: TRBV19
J: TRBJ2-1
CDR3: CASSSRLAGTNEQFF

V: TRBV3-1/TRBV3-2
J: TRBJ2-3
CDR3: CASSPLLARADTQYF

V: TRBV9
J: TRBJ1-2
CDR3: CASSVESGGYGYTF

V: TRBV7-2
J: TRBJ2-1
CDR3: CASSLLGGGGGRTWFF